Here is one T cell receptor (beta chain) with its context. Its specificity is not known. V gave up 2 bases and J gave up 5 bases, with 10 bases separating them. The CDR3 consists of 13 residues. In germline, CDR1 is MDHEN, CDR2 SYDVKM. This specimen belongs to a study of T cells in tuberculosis. General observations from the study: Using the GMM-specific repertoire gave about 90% accuracy versus 70% with motifs.

Sequencing used immunoSEQ multiplex PCR; TCRdb keeps in-frame clones, though not all of them. The repertoire includes 30,000 or so clones, roughly 88% of them detected once, and about 5.5% sits in the top ten. Specified time point: new active TB diagnosis, blood taken before or within 7 days of starting treatment. The chain links TRBV28 to TRBJ2-7; D is perhaps TRBD1 (5 bases). The source material was PBMCs, sampled at tuberculosis diagnosis. The clonotype was recovered from an adult with tuberculosis. The CDR3 DNA reads TGTGCCAGCAGTTTAGAACAGGTCAACGAGCAGTACTTC. This encodes CASSLEQVNEQYF.